This T cell receptor beta chain was observed in a study of T cell changes during pregnancy in multiple sclerosis. The germline V gene encodes CDR1 ENHRY and CDR2 SYGVKD. This CDR3 comprises 17 residues. Trimming took off 3 bases at V and 6 bases at J, with 23 bases between the two ends. Only in-frame clones appear in the TCRdb table, and some are missing; sequencing was by immunoSEQ multiplex PCR. The sample lists roughly 67,000 clones, approximately 89% occurring once. The sequence derives from a female donor with multiple sclerosis, enrolled in a pregnancy study. Sequencing was performed on peripheral blood, taken in the second trimester of pregnancy. This chain connects TRBV10-3 to TRBJ1-2, with D tentatively TRBD1 (6 bases). CDR3 amino acids: CAISESLYTGQFHGYTF. The CDR3 DNA reads TGTGCCATCAGTGAAAGTTTATATACCGGACAGTTTCATGGCTACACCTTC.